Reported below is one TCR beta chain. Both 60 Vbeta primers and 13 Jbeta primers went into the PCR. The data were produced by immunoSEQ multiplex PCR, yet TCRdb's version contains in-frame clones alone and is incomplete. This table holds more than 95,000 clones, roughly 74% found once. The sample is drawn from a study of cytomegalovirus exposure and HLA in healthy donors. The length of the CDR3 is 14 residues. Trimming cost V 6 bases and J 1 base, with 10 bases left between them. Germline V gives CDR1 LNHDA, CDR2 SQIVND (reference sequence). The sample was PBMCs. The chain joins TRBV19 to TRBJ2-4; no clear D. The sequence was collected from a woman aged 45-65 years in good health and CMV-seropositive. DNA for the CDR3: TGTGCCAGTAGGGCAGACACGGCCAAAAACATTCAGTACTTC. Translation: CASRADTAKNIQYF.